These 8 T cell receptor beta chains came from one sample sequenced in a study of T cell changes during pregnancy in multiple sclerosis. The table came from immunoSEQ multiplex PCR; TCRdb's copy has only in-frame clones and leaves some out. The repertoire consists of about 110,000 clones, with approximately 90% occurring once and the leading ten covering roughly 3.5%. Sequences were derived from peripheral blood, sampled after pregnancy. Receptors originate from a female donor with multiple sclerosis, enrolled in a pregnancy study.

The CDR3 nucleotides are TGTGCCACCAAACCTACAGAAAGTAATCAGCCCCAGCATTTT. Translating it yields CATKPTESNQPQHF. The rearrangement uses TRBV27 and TRBJ1-5; D is unclear. CDR3 length: 14 amino acids. Germline V gives CDR1 MNHEY, CDR2 SMNVEV (reference sequence). Trimming took 10 bases from V and 4 from J, leaving 17 bases between them.

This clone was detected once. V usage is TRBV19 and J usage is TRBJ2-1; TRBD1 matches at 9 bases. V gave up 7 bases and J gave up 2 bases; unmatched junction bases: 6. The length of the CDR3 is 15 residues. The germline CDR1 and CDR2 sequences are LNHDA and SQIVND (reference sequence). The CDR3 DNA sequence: TGTGCCAGTACTAGGGGACAGGGAACCTACAATGAGCAGTTCTTC. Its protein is CASTRGQGTYNEQFF.

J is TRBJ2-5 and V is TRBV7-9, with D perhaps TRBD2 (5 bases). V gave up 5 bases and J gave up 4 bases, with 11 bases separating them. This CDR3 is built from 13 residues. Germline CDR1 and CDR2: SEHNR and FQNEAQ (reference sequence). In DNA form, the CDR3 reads TGTGCCAGCAGCCGGGGAATGCGAGAGACCCAGTACTTC. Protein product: CASSRGMRETQYF.

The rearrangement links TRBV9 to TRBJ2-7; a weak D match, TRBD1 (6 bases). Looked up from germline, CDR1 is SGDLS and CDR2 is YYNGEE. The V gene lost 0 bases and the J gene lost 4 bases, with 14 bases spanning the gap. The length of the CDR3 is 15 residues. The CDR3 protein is CASSVGAGANYEQYF. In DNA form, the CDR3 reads TGTGCCAGCAGCGTAGGCGCAGGGGCCAATTACGAGCAGTACTTC.

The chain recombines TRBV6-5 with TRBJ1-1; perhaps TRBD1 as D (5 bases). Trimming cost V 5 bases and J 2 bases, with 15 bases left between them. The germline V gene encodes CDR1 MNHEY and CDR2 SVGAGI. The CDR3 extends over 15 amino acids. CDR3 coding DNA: TGTGCCAGCAGTCAGAGACAAACAGGTAACACTGAAGCTTTCTTT. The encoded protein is CASSQRQTGNTEAFF.

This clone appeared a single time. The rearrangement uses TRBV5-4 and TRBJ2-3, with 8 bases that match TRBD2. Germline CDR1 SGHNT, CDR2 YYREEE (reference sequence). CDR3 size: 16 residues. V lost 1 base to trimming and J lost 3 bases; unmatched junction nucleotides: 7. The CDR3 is CASSLLVAGRTDTQYF. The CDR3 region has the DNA TGTGCCAGCAGCTTGTTGGTAGCGGGGAGGACAGATACGCAGTATTTT.

DNA of the CDR3: TGTGCCAGCAGCCGCGCCCCGACAGGGGATGGGAATGAGCAGTTCTTC. This codes for CASSRAPTGDGNEQFF. The chain recombines TRBV13 with TRBJ2-1; 8 bases map to TRBD1. The CDR3 is 16 residues long. After removal of 5 bases from V and 7 bases from J, the junction contained 13 bases not matched to a gene. In germline, CDR1 is PRHDT, CDR2 FYEKMQ (reference sequence).

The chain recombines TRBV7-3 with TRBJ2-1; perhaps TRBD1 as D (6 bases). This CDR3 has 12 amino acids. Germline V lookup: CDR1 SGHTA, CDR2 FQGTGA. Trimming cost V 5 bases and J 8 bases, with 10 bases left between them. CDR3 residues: CASSAQGYEQFF. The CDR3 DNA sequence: TGTGCCAGCAGCGCACAGGGTTATGAGCAGTTCTTC.